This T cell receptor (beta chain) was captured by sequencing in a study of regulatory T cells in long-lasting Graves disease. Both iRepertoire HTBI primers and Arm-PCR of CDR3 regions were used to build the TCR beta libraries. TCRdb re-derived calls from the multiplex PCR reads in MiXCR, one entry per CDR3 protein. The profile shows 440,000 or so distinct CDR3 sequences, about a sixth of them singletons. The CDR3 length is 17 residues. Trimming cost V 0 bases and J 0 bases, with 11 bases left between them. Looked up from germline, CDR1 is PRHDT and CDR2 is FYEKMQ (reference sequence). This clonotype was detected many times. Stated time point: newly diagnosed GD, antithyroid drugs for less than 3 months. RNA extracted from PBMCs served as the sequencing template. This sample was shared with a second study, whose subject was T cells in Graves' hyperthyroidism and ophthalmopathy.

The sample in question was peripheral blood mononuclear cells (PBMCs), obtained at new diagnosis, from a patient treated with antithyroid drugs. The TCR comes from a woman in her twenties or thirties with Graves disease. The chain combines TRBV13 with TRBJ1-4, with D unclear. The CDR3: CASSLGWSGPTNEKLFF. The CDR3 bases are TGTGCCAGCAGCTTAGGATGGAGCGGACCAACTAATGAAAAACTGTTTTTT.